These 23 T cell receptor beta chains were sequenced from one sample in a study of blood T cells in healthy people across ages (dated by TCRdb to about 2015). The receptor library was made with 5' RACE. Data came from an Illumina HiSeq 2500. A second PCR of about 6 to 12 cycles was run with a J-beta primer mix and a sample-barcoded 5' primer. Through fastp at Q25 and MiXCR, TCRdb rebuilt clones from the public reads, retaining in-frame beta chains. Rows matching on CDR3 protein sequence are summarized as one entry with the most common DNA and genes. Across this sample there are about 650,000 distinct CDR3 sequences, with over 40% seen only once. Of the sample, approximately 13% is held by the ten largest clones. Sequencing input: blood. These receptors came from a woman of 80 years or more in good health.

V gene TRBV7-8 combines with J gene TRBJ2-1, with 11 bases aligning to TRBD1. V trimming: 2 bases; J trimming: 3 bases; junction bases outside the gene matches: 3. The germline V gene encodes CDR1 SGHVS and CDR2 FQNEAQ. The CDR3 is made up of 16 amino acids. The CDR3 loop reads CASSLMGQGVYNEQFF. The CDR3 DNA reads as TGTGCCAGCAGCTTAATGGGACAGGGGGTCTACAATGAGCAGTTCTTC. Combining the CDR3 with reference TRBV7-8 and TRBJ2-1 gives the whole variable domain GAGVSQSPRYKVAKRGQDVALRCDPISGHVSLFWYQQALGQGPEFLTYFQNEAQLDKSGLPSDRFFAERPEGSVSTLKIQRTQQEDSAVYLCASSLMGQGVYNEQFFGPGTRLTVL.

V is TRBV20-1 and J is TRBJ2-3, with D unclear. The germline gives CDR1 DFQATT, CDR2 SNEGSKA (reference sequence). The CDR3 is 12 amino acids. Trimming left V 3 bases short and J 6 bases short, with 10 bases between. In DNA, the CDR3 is TGCAGTGCTAGTTGGTCGCCCGATACGCAGTATTTT. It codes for CSASWSPDTQYF.

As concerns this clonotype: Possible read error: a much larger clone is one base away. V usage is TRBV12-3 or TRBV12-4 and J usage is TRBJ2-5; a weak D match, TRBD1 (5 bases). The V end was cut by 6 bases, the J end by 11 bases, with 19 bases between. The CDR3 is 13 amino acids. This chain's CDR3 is CASRPFRVTEQYF. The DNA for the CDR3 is TGTGCCAGCAGACCTTTCAGGGTTACTGAGCAGTACTTC.

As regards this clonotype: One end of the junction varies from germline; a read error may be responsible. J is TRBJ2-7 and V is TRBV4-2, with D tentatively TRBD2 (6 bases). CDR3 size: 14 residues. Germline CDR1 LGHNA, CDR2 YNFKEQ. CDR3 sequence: CASNQDLLTRDPYF. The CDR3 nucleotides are TGTGCCAGCAACCAAGATTTATTGACTAGAGACCCTTACTTC.

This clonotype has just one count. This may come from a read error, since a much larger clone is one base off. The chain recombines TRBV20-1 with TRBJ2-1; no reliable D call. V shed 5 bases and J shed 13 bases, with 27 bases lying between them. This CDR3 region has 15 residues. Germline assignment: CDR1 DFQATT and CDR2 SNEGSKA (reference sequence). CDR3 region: CSAPTPRGLQETQFF. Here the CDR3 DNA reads TGCAGTGCTCCGACTCCCCGCGGTTTACAAGAGACCCAGTTCTTC.

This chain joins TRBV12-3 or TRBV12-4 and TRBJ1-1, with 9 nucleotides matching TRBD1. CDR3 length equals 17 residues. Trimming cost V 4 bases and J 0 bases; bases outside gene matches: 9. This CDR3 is CASSSSGTGSMNTEAFF. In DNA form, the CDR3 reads TGTGCCAGCAGTTCCTCCGGGACAGGGAGTATGAACACTGAAGCTTTCTTT.

CDR3 nucleotides: TGTGCCGGCACCCCCGGGAGAATCTCCTACGAGCAGTACTTC. Translation: CAGTPGRISYEQYF. The chain employs TRBV6-2 or TRBV6-3 and TRBJ2-5; possible D gene TRBD2, 6 bases. The J call may be faulty, since TRBJ2-7 better matches the DNA end. This CDR3 comprises 14 residues. Germline CDR1 reads MNHEY; CDR2 reads SVGEGT.

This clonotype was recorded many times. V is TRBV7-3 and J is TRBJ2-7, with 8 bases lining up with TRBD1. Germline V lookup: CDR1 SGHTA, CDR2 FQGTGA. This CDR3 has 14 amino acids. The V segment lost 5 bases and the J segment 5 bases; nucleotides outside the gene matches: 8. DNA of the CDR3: TGTGCCAGCAGCCCCGGACAGGGAGGCGACGAGCAGTACTTC. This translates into CASSPGQGGDEQYF. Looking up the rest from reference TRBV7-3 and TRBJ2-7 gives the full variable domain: GAGVSQTPSNKVTEKGKYVELRCDPISGHTALYWYRQSLGQGPEFLIYFQGTGAADDSGLPNDRFFAVRPEGSVSTLKIQRTERGDSAVYLCASSPGQGGDEQYFGPGTRLTVT.

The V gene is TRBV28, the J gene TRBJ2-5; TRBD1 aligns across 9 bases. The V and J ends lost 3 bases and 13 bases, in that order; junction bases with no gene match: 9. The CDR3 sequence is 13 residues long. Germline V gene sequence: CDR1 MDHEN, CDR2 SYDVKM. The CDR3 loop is CASSLSGTGYRYF. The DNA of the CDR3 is TGTGCCAGCAGTTTGTCCGGGACAGGGTATAGGTACTTC.

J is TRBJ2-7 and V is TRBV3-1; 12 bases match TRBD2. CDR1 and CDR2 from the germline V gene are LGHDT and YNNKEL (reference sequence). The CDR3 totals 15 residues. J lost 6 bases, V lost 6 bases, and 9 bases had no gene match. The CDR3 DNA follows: TGTGCCAGCAGTTCCCGACTAGCGGGGGTCGGCGAGCAGTACTTC. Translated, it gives CASSSRLAGVGEQYF.

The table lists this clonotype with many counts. The CDR3 reads CASSMEETQYF. DNA for the CDR3: TGTGCCAGCAGCATGGAGGAGACCCAGTACTTC. The chain couples TRBV21-1 to TRBJ2-5. TRBV21-1 is annotated as a pseudogene. This CDR3 is built from 11 residues.

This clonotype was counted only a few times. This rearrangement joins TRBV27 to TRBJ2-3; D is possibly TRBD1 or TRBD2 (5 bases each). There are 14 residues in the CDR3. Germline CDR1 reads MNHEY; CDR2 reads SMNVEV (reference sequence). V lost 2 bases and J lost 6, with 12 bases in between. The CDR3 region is CASSLGTSWDTQYF. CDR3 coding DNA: TGTGCCAGCAGTTTAGGGACGTCATGGGATACGCAGTATTTT.

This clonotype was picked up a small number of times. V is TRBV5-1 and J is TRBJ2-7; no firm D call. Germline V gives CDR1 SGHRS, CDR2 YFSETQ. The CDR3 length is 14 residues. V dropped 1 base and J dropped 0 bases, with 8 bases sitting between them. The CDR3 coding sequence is TGCGCCAGCAGCTTGCGGCCAGCCTCCTACGAGCAGTACTTC. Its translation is CASSLRPASYEQYF.

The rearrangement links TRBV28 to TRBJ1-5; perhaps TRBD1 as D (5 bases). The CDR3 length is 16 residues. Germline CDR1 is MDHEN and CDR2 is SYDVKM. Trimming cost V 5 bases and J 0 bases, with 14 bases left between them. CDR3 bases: TGTGCCAGCAGTCCCCTCACAGGATCTAGCAATCAGCCCCAGCATTTT. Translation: CASSPLTGSSNQPQHF. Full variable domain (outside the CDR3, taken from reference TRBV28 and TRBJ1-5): DVKVTQSSRYLVKRTGEKVFLECVQDMDHENMFWYRQDPGLGLRLIYFSYDVKMKEKGDIPEGYSVSREKKERFSLILESASTNQTSMYLCASSPLTGSSNQPQHFGDGTRLSIL.

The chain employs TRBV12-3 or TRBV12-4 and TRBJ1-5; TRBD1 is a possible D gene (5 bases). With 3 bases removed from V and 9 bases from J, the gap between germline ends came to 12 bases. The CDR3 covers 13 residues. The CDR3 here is CASSFIRDGPQHF. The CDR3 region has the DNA TGTGCCAGCAGTTTTATCCGGGACGGGCCCCAGCATTTT.

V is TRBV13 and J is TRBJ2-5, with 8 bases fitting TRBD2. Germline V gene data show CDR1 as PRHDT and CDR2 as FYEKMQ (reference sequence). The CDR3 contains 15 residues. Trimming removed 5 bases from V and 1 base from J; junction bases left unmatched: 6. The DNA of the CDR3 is TGTGCCAGCAGCCAAGCGGGAGCGATCCAAGAGACCCAGTACTTC. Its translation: CASSQAGAIQETQYF.

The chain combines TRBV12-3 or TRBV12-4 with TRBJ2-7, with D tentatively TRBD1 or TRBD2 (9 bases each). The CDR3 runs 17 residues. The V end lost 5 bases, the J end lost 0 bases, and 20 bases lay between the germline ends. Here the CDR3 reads CASSPGTGTSFSYEQYF. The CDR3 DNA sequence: TGTGCCAGCAGTCCCGGGACAGGGACTAGCTTCTCCTACGAGCAGTACTTC.

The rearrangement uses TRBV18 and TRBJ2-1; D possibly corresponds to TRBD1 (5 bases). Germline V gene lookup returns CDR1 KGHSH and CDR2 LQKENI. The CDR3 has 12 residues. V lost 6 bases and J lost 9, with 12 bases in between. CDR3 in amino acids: CASSPGMGEQFF. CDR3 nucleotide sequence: TGTGCCAGCTCCCCAGGGATGGGTGAGCAGTTCTTC.

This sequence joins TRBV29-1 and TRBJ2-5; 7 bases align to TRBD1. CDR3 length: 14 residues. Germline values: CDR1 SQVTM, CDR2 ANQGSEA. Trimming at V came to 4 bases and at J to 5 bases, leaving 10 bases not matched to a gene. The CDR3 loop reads CSVVKGQVGETQYF. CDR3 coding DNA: TGCAGCGTTGTAAAAGGACAGGTCGGTGAGACCCAGTACTTC. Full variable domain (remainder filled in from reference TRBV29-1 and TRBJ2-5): SAVISQKPSRDICQRGTSLTIQCQVDSQVTMMFWYRQQPGQSLTLIATANQGSEATYESGFVIDKFPISRPNLTFSTLTVSNMSPEDSSIYLCSVVKGQVGETQYFGPGTRLLVL.

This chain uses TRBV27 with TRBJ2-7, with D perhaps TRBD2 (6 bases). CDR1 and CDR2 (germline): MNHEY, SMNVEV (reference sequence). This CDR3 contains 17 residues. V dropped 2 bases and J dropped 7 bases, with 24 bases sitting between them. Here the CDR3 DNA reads TGTGCCAGCAGTTTAAACCCTAGCGACGAAGACAACAATGAGCAGTACTTC. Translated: CASSLNPSDEDNNEQYF.

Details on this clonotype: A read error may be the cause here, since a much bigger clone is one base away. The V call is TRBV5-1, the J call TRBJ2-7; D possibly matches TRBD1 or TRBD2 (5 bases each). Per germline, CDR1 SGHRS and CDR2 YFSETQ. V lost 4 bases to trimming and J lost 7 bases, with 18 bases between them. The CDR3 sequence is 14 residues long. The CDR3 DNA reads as TGCGCCAGCAGCGGAACGGGACCGAACAATGAGCAGTACTTC. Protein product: CASSGTGPNNEQYF. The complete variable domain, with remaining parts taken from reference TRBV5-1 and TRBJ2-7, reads KAGVTQTPRYLIKTRGQQVTLSCSPISGHRSVSWYQQTPGQGLQFLFEYFSETQRNKGNFPGRFSGRQFSNSRSEMNVSTLELGDSALYLCASSGTGPNNEQYFGPGTRLTVT.

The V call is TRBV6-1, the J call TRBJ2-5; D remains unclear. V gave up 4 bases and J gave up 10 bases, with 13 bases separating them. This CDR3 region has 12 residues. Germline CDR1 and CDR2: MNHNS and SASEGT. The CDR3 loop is CASSVDPGVQYF. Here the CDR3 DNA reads TGTGCCAGCAGTGTTGATCCTGGGGTCCAGTACTTC.

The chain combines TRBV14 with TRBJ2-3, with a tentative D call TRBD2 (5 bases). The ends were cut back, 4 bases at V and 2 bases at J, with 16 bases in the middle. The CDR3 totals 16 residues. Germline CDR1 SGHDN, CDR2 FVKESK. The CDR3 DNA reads TGTGCCAGCAGCCCAAGGTCCGCGGGTTACACAGATACGCAGTATTTT. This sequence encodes CASSPRSAGYTDTQYF.